One sample yielded the 4 T cell receptor beta chains listed below, sequenced in a study of blood T cell repertoires in COVID-19. Repertoires were generated with immunoSEQ multiplex PCR, while TCRdb's copy carries only in-frame clones and drops some. The data contain about 320,000 clones, 85% to 90% of them singletons. Sequencing was carried out using PBMCs or T cells enriched from blood (not recorded which). The source of these receptors is a woman under 30 who had recovered from COVID-19.

The gene calls are TRBV7-9 and TRBJ2-7, with D unresolved. The CDR3 contains 12 residues. CDR1 and CDR2 (germline): SEHNR, FQNEAQ (reference sequence). Trimming cost V 6 bases and J 4 bases, with 10 bases left between them. The CDR3 spells CASRLNGYEQYF. As DNA, the CDR3 is TGTGCCAGCAGATTGAACGGGTACGAGCAGTACTTC.

This chain joins TRBV15 and TRBJ2-7; D not certain. The CDR3 is 12 residues long. V was cut by 0 bases and J by 5 bases, with 5 bases left in between. CDR1 and CDR2 from the germline V gene are LNHNV and YYDKDF (reference sequence). In nucleotides, the CDR3 is TGTGCCACCAGCAGAGATTACAACGAGCAGTACTTC. Translated: CATSRDYNEQYF.

The chain links TRBV2 to TRBJ1-1; perhaps TRBD1 as D (6 bases). The length of the CDR3 is 13 residues. Germline V gene data show CDR1 as SNHLY and CDR2 as FYNNEI. Deletions cut 4 bases from V and 5 bases from J, with 11 bases between. The chain's CDR3 is CASSADRMTEAFF. The CDR3 region has the DNA TGTGCCAGCAGTGCCGACAGGATGACTGAAGCTTTCTTT.

This chain connects TRBV18 to TRBJ1-3; unclear D gene. This CDR3 has 16 residues. Germline loops: CDR1 KGHSH, CDR2 LQKENI. V gave up 6 bases and J gave up 0 bases, with 15 bases separating them. CDR3 in amino acids: CASSPQSSSSGNTIYF. Here the CDR3 DNA reads TGTGCCAGCTCCCCTCAGTCTTCCTCCTCTGGAAACACCATATATTTT. The variable domain in full, with the rest retrieved from reference TRBV18 and TRBJ1-3, is NAGVMQNPRHLVRRRGQEARLRCSPMKGHSHVYWYRQLPEEGLKFMVYLQKENIIDESGMPKERFSAEFPKEGPSILRIQQVVRGDSAAYFCASSPQSSSSGNTIYFGEGSWLTVV.